The 23 T cell receptor beta chains below were found in one sample sequenced in a study of T cells after yellow fever vaccination. MiXCR, applied by TCRdb to the 5' RACE reads, yields one record per CDR3 protein. The sample carries fewer than 500,000 distinct CDR3 sequences, 15% to 20% recorded once. The specimen was PBMCs, collected before the yellow fever booster vaccination. Source of these receptors: a man aged 18-30 years who received the YFV17D yellow fever vaccine.

The sample holds a few counts of this clonotype. In DNA form, the CDR3 reads TGCAGTGCTGATCCGGGACTAGCGGGGGGGAATGCAGATACGCAGTATTTT. Its translation: CSADPGLAGGNADTQYF. This chain connects TRBV20-1 to TRBJ2-3, with 16 bases fitting TRBD2. Germline assignment: CDR1 DFQATT and CDR2 SNEGSKA (reference sequence). The CDR3 totals 17 residues. After removal of 5 bases from V and 4 bases from J, the junction contained 9 bases not matched to a gene.

This clonotype has a count of ten or more. The gene calls are TRBV7-9 and TRBJ2-3, with D hard to call. Germline V gives CDR1 SEHNR, CDR2 FQNEAQ (reference sequence). The length of the CDR3 is 15 residues. V gave up 4 bases and J gave up 2 bases, with 13 bases separating them. The CDR3 spells CASSSRLPVTDTQYF. In nucleotides, the CDR3 is TGTGCCAGCAGCTCCCGACTGCCAGTCACAGATACGCAGTATTTT. The entire variable domain, with the rest obtained from reference TRBV7-9 and TRBJ2-3, is as follows: DTGVSQNPRHKITKRGQNVTFRCDPISEHNRLYWYRQTLGQGPEFLTYFQNEAQLEKSRLLSDRFSAERPKGSFSTLEIQRTEQGDSAMYLCASSSRLPVTDTQYFGPGTRLTVL.

This clonotype was seen a single time. The chain employs TRBV4-3 and TRBJ2-3; D remains unclear. Trimming pared 1 base from V and 1 base from J, leaving 15 bases between. Germline CDR1 LGHNA, CDR2 YSLEER. The CDR3 is 17 amino acids. Here the CDR3 reads CASSQGAGYDRTDTQYF. CDR3 bases: TGCGCCAGCAGCCAAGGTGCAGGCTATGATCGCACAGATACGCAGTATTTT.

V usage is TRBV7-9 and J usage is TRBJ1-4, with D maybe TRBD1 (5 bases). Germline V gene sequence: CDR1 SEHNR, CDR2 FQNEAQ (reference sequence). With 4 bases removed from V and 5 bases from J, the gap between germline ends came to 11 bases. This CDR3 has 14 residues. CDR3 bases: TGTGCCAGCAGCTATTGGGCAGGGAATGAAAAACTGTTTTTT. Its protein product is CASSYWAGNEKLFF.

A few counts support this clonotype. The chain recombines TRBV29-1 with TRBJ2-2; 7 bases map to TRBD1. This CDR3 region has 15 residues. Germline V gene data show CDR1 as SQVTM and CDR2 as ANQGSEA. Losses at the gene ends were 4 bases for V and 4 bases for J; bases not matched to a gene: 9. Written as DNA, the CDR3 is TGCAGCGTTGGACAGGGATCATCAGGCACCGGGGAGCTGTTTTTT. The encoded protein is CSVGQGSSGTGELFF.

In its sample, this clonotype was seen many times. This chain connects TRBV6-2 or TRBV6-3 to TRBJ1-5; D gene ambiguous. Germline-derived CDR1 and CDR2 are MNHEY and SVGEGT. The CDR3 contains 12 residues. Trimming took 6 bases from V and 9 from J, leaving 12 bases between them. The CDR3: CASSLFGRPQHF. Here the CDR3 DNA reads TGTGCCAGCAGCCTCTTCGGTCGGCCCCAGCATTTT.

The chain employs TRBV2 and TRBJ1-2, with D maybe TRBD1 (5 bases). The CDR3 totals 13 residues. Trimming cost V 5 bases and J 8 bases, with 15 bases left between them. Germline V CDR1 and CDR2: SNHLY, FYNNEI. The DNA for the CDR3 is TGTGCCAGCAGTCCCGACAGAGTAAGGGGCTACACCTTC. Protein sequence: CASSPDRVRGYTF.

The rearrangement uses TRBV4-1 and TRBJ2-4, with D perhaps given as TRBD1 or TRBD2 (6 bases each). The germline CDR1 and CDR2 sequences are MGHRA and YSYEKL. The length of the CDR3 is 15 residues. The germline V and J ends were trimmed by 4 bases and 0 bases, with 10 bases remaining between them. The chain's CDR3 is CASSPGALAKNIQYF. The CDR3 nucleotides are TGCGCCAGCAGCCCGGGGGCCCTAGCCAAAAACATTCAGTACTTC.

This clonotype has a handful of counts. This chain uses TRBV4-1 with TRBJ1-2; D perhaps matches TRBD1 (6 bases). Per the germline V gene, CDR1 is MGHRA and CDR2 is YSYEKL. The CDR3 sequence is 16 residues long. The V end lost 0 bases, the J end lost 4 bases, and 15 bases lay between the germline ends. This CDR3 reads CASSQEWDIVTYGYTF. CDR3 bases: TGCGCCAGCAGCCAAGAGTGGGACATTGTGACCTATGGCTACACCTTC.

This clonotype was detected a few times. V and J are TRBV12-3 or TRBV12-4 and TRBJ2-2; 13 bases are shared with TRBD2. V lost 5 bases to trimming and J lost 4 bases; unmatched junction nucleotides: 13. This CDR3 is built from 19 residues. The CDR3: CASSRDVLAGGLGTGELFF. DNA for the CDR3: TGTGCCAGCAGTCGCGACGTACTAGCGGGGGGGCTAGGCACCGGGGAGCTGTTTTTT.

The chain recombines TRBV7-2 with TRBJ1-2; D unclear. CDR1 SGHTA and CDR2 FQGNSA come from the germline V gene. Trimming took 4 bases from V and 4 from J, leaving 13 bases between them. The CDR3 has 14 residues. The CDR3 is CASSYGLQVYGYTF. DNA of the CDR3: TGTGCCAGCAGCTACGGACTTCAAGTCTATGGCTACACCTTC.

The rearrangement links TRBV7-9 to TRBJ1-1; no reliable D call. The V gene lost 0 bases and the J gene lost 1 base, with 9 bases spanning the gap. This CDR3 is built from 15 residues. From germline, CDR1 is SEHNR and CDR2 FQNEAQ (reference sequence). The CDR3 loop reads CASSLADSGNTEAFF. CDR3 nucleotide sequence: TGTGCCAGCAGCTTAGCCGACTCAGGGAACACTGAAGCTTTCTTT.

The chain joins TRBV6-2 or TRBV6-3 to TRBJ2-2; maybe TRBD1 (6 bases). Germline CDR1 reads MNHEY; CDR2 reads SVGEGT. Trimming removed 6 bases at V and 5 bases at J, with 10 bases between. This CDR3 is built from 13 residues. The DNA for the CDR3 is TGTGCCAGCAGATCCCAGGGGACCGGGGAGCTGTTTTTT. Amino acids: CASRSQGTGELFF.

This CDR3 reads CASSQGPPGAVNTEAFF. The CDR3 DNA sequence: TGCGCCAGCAGCCAGGGGCCCCCCGGCGCGGTGAACACTGAAGCTTTCTTT. The genes are TRBV4-1 and TRBJ1-1; tentatively, D is TRBD1 (5 bases). V was shortened by 3 bases and J by 0 bases, with 17 bases between the two germline ends. Germline V lookup: CDR1 MGHRA, CDR2 YSYEKL. CDR3 length: 17 amino acids.

This clonotype was seen at least ten times. The V gene is TRBV5-1, the J gene TRBJ2-5; TRBD2 might be the D (6 bases). V lost 4 bases and J 0 bases, leaving 13 bases between the germline ends. Germline values: CDR1 SGHRS, CDR2 YFSETQ. The CDR3 loop spans 15 amino acids. The CDR3 loop reads CASSTNRDYQETQYF. The CDR3 DNA reads as TGCGCCAGCAGCACTAACCGGGACTACCAAGAGACCCAGTACTTC.

V usage is TRBV7-6 and J usage is TRBJ2-1; TRBD1 matches 10 bases. The CDR3 is made up of 13 amino acids. Trimming cost V 5 bases and J 8 bases; bases outside gene matches: 3. Germline lookup yields CDR1 SGHVS and CDR2 FNYEAQ. CDR3 residues: CASSRDRGHEQFF. The CDR3 DNA follows: TGTGCCAGCAGCAGGGACAGGGGCCATGAGCAGTTCTTC.

The V gene is TRBV20-1, the J gene TRBJ2-7, with 9 nucleotides matching TRBD2. The CDR3 loop spans 16 amino acids. CDR1 is DFQATT and CDR2 is SNEGSKA in the germline V gene (reference sequence). V shed 3 bases and J 5 bases; nucleotides not matched to a gene: 14. The CDR3 here is CSASASRGGAVNEQYF. The DNA for the CDR3 is TGCAGTGCTAGTGCCTCGCGCGGGGGGGCCGTAAACGAGCAGTACTTC.

This clonotype has a count of ten or more. V is TRBV30 and J is TRBJ2-7; tentative D call: TRBD1 (6 bases). V was trimmed by 7 bases and J by 3 bases, leaving 13 bases between them. In germline, CDR1 is GTSNPN, CDR2 SVGIG (reference sequence). The CDR3 sequence is 12 residues long. The CDR3 here is CASQGGDYEQYF. The DNA for the CDR3 is TGTGCCTCACAGGGTGGGGACTACGAGCAGTACTTC.

This clonotype showed up just a few times. The chain uses TRBV15 and TRBJ2-6; D not certain. CDR3 size: 14 residues. Germline assignment: CDR1 LNHNV and CDR2 YYDKDF (reference sequence). The germline V and J ends were trimmed by 0 bases and 2 bases, with 2 bases remaining between them. The chain's CDR3 is CATSREPGANVLTF. DNA for the CDR3: TGTGCCACCAGCAGAGAACCTGGGGCCAACGTCCTGACTTTC.

This clonotype was found a few times. The chain uses TRBV10-2 and TRBJ2-1; D not certain. The CDR3 loop spans 15 amino acids. Between the trimmed V and J ends, which lost 6 bases and 0 bases, there was a span of 12 bases. CDR1 is WSHSY, CDR2 SAAADI, per germline. The CDR3 bases are TGCGCCAGCAGGTCCAGGTTTAGCTCCTACAATGAGCAGTTCTTC. This encodes CASRSRFSSYNEQFF.

This clonotype appeared a few times. This chain links TRBV5-1 with TRBJ1-5, with D perhaps TRBD1 (6 bases). The CDR3 has 15 residues. Trimming took off 4 bases at V and 3 bases at J, with 14 bases between the two ends. The V gene's germline CDR1 is SGHRS and CDR2 YFSETQ. CDR3 in amino acids: CASSKTGMANQPQHF. The CDR3, as DNA: TGCGCCAGCAGCAAGACAGGTATGGCCAATCAGCCCCAGCATTTT. Based on the CDR3 plus reference TRBV5-1 and TRBJ1-5, the full variable domain is KAGVTQTPRYLIKTRGQQVTLSCSPISGHRSVSWYQQTPGQGLQFLFEYFSETQRNKGNFPGRFSGRQFSNSRSEMNVSTLELGDSALYLCASSKTGMANQPQHFGDGTRLSIL.

The CDR3 protein is CASSSYGQTLNSPLHF. In DNA form, the CDR3 reads TGTGCCAGCAGCTCCTATGGACAGACTTTGAATTCACCCCTCCACTTT. This chain uses TRBV7-2 with TRBJ1-6, with D perhaps TRBD1 (6 bases). The CDR3 sequence is 16 residues long. Between the trimmed V and J ends, which lost 4 bases and 7 bases, there was a span of 17 bases. The V gene's germline CDR1 is SGHTA and CDR2 FQGNSA.

CDR3 sequence reads: CSTYRGGQETQYF. CDR3 DNA sequence: TGCAGTACTTACCGGGGGGGTCAAGAGACCCAGTACTTC. This rearrangement joins TRBV20-1 to TRBJ2-5; 8 positions agree with TRBD2. CDR3 size: 13 residues. Germline-derived CDR1 and CDR2 are DFQATT and SNEGSKA (reference sequence). J was trimmed by 2 bases and V by 8 bases; bases with no gene match: 7.